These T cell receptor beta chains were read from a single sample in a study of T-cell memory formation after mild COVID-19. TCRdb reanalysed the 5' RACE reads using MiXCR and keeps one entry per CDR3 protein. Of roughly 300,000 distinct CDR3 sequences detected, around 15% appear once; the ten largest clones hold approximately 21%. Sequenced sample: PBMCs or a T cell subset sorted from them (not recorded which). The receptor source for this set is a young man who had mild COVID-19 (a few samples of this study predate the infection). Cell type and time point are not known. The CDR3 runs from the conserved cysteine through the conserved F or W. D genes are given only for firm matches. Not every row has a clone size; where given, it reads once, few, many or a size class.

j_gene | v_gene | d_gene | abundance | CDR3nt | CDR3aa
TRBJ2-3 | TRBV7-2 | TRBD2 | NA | TGTGCCAGCTTTCGTCCTAGCGGTACAGATACGCAGTATTTT | CASFRPSGTDTQYF
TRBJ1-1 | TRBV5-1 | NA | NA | TGCGCCAGCAGCTTAAAACAGGGTAGGAGCACTGAAGCTTTCTTT | CASSLKQGRSTEAFF
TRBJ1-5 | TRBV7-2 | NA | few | TGTGCCAGCAGCTTACCGGGAGATCAGCCCCAGCATTTT | CASSLPGDQPQHF
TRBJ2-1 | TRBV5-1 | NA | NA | TGCGCCAGCAGCTTGGCCGGGCCGGGTATGAATGAGCAGTTCTTC | CASSLAGPGMNEQFF
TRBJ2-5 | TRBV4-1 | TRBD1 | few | TGCGCCAGCAGCCAGATTGGACAGGGCAAGTACCAAGAGACCCAGTACTTC | CASSQIGQGKYQETQYF
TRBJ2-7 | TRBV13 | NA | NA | TGTGCCAGCAGCTTACTTTCATCGGGGTCGTCCTACGAGCAGTACTTC | CASSLLSSGSSYEQYF
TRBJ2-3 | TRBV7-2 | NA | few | TGTGCCAGCAGCTTGGGGGGGCAGCCTCAAGATCAGACGCAGTATTTT | CASSLGGQPQDQTQYF
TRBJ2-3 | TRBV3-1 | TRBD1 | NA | TGTGCCACCCGACAGGGTGGGACAGATACGCAGTATTTT | CATRQGGTDTQYF
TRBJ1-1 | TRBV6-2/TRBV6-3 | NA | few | TGTGCCAGCAGTTGGGGAGGAGGCATCGCCACTGAAGCTTTCTTT | CASSWGGGIATEAFF
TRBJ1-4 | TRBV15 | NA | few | TGTGCCACCAGCAGAGGTGGCTACGCGGGAAAACTGTTTTTT | CATSRGGYAGKLFF
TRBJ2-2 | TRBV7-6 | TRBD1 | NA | TGTGCCAGCAGCTTCGGACAGGGGGCGCACGGGGAGCTGTTTTTT | CASSFGQGAHGELFF
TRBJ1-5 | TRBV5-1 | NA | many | TGCGCCAGCAGCTTGGAGGGGTTAAGCAATCAGCCCCAGCATTTT | CASSLEGLSNQPQHF
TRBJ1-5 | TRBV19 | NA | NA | TGTGCCAGCCGAAGTGGAGGCGGCTTACTTAATCAGCCCCAGCATTTT | CASRSGGGLLNQPQHF
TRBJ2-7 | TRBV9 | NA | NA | TGTGCCAGCAGCAAACGGGACACCCCCCGGGAGAGTGTAGAGCAGTACTTC | CASSKRDTPRESVEQYF
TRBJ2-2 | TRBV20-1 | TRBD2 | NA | TGCAGTATACCCCGGGGGGTAGGCGGGGAGCTGTTTTTT | CSIPRGVGGELFF
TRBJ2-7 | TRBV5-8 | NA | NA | TGTGCCAGCAGCTTGGGGGGTCGGGCTGAGTACGAGCAGTACTTC | CASSLGGRAEYEQYF
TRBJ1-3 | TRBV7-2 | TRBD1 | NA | TGTGCCAGCAGCCAAGGACAGGGGAACGGAAACACCATATATTTT | CASSQGQGNGNTIYF
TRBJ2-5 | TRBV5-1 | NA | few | TGCGCCAGCAGCCCGGGGACTCGGAAAGAGACCCAGTACTTC | CASSPGTRKETQYF
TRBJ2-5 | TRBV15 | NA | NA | TGTGCCACCAGCAGAGATACGGAGACCCAGTACTTC | CATSRDTETQYF
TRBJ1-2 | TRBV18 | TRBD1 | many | TGTGCCAGCTCACCGGATGCGACAGGGCTGCTTGGCTACACCTTC | CASSPDATGLLGYTF
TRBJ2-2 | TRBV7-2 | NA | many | TGTGCCAGCAGCTCGCGACTGTTCACCGGGGAGCTGTTTTTT | CASSSRLFTGELFF
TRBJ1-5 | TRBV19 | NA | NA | TGTGCCAGTAGTGACGAGGGGGGGGATCAGCCCCAGCATTTT | CASSDEGGDQPQHF
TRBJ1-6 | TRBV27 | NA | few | TGTGCCAGCAGACCCAACGAAGGGGGTCCCCTCCACTTT | CASRPNEGGPLHF
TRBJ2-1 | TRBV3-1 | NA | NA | TGTGCCAGCAGCCAAGTCTCCCTTTACAATGAGCAGTTCTTC | CASSQVSLYNEQFF
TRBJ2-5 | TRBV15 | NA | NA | TGTGCCACCAGCAGAGATCATAGAGAGACCCAGTACTTC | CATSRDHRETQYF
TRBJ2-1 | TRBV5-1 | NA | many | TGCGCCAGCAGCTTGTGGGAGGATGAGCAGTTCTTC | CASSLWEDEQFF
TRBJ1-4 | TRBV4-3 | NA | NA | TGCGCCAGCAGCCAACAACAGGGACGTAGTGAAAAACTGTTTTTT | CASSQQQGRSEKLFF
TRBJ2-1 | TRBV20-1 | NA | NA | TGCAGTGCTAGAGATCCCCCTCAAGGACTCTACAATGAGCAGTTCTTC | CSARDPPQGLYNEQFF
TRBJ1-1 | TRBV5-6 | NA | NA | TGTGCCAGCAGCTGGCGGGGGGGAAACACTGAAGCTTTCTTT | CASSWRGGNTEAFF
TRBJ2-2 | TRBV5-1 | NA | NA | TGCGCCAGCAGCTTGGCCCGAGGGGCCTTCACCGGGGAGCTGTTTTTT | CASSLARGAFTGELFF
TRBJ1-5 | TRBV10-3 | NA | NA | TGTGCCATCAGTGATGAGGGAGACGAGCCCCAGCATTTT | CAISDEGDEPQHF
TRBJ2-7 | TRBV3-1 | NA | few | TGTGCCAGCAGCGAGACACCCTCGTACGAGCAGTACTTC | CASSETPSYEQYF
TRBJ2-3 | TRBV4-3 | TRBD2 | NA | TGCGACAGCAGCCACCCTGCGGGACTAGCGGGCACAGATACGCAGTATTTT | CDSSHPAGLAGTDTQYF
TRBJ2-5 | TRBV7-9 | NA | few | TGTGCCAGCAGCTTAGGGAGTCAGATCCAAGAGACCCAGTACTTC | CASSLGSQIQETQYF
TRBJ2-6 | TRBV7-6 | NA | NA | TGTGCCAGCAGCGACGGAGGTAGCTCTGGGGCCAACGTCCTGACTTTC | CASSDGGSSGANVLTF
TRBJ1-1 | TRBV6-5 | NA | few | TGTGCCAGCAGTTACCCTGGGGGGGGAGCTGAAGCTTTCTTT | CASSYPGGGAEAFF
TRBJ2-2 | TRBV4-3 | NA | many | TGCGCCAGCAGCAAACAGGAGTATTCCCCCGGGGAGCTGTTTTTT | CASSKQEYSPGELFF
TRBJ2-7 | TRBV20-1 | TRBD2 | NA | TGCAGTGCTCGACTAGCCCACCTTCTCTACGAGCAGTACTTC | CSARLAHLLYEQYF
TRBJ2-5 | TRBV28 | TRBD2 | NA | TGTGCCAGCAGTGGGCGAGTGGGACTAGCCCAAGAGACCCAGTACTTC | CASSGRVGLAQETQYF
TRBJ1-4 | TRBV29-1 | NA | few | TGCAGCGTCGGCGGGACGGGCAATGAAAAACTGTTTTTT | CSVGGTGNEKLFF
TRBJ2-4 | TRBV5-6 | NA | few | TGTGCCAGCAGCCCAGAGACAGAGGAAAACATTCAGTACTTC | CASSPETEENIQYF
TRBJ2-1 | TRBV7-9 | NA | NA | TGTGCCACAACAAAGGAGGATGAGCAGTTCTTC | CATTKEDEQFF
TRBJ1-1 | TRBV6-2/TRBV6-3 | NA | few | TGTGCCAGCAGCCTCCCCGAGAACACTGAAGCTTTCTTT | CASSLPENTEAFF
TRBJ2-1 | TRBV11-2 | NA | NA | TGTGCCAGCAGTTGGCGGAAAAGCTCCTACAATGAGCAGTTCTTC | CASSWRKSSYNEQFF
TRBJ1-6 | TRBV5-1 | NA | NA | TGCGCCAGCAGCTTATTGGGACCCCCCGAAAATTCACCCCTCCACTTT | CASSLLGPPENSPLHF
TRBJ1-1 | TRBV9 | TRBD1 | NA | TGTGCCAGCAGCGTAGTGAGACAGGGGAACACTGAAGCTTTCTTT | CASSVVRQGNTEAFF
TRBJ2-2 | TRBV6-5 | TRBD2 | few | TGTGCCAGCAGTTACCCCCGGGCTAGCGGGGGGGCTAGGGCGAACACCGGGGAGCTGTTTTTT | CASSYPRASGGARANTGELFF
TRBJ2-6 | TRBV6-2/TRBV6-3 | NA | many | TGTGCCAGCAGTTACCCTATGGCTGGGGCCAACGTCCTGACTTTC | CASSYPMAGANVLTF
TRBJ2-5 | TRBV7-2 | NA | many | TGTGCCAGCAGCCCTGGAGGTGGGGAGACCCAGTACTTC | CASSPGGGETQYF
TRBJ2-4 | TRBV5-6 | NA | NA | TGTGCCAGCAGCCCGCCGGTTACCAAAAACATTCAGTACTTC | CASSPPVTKNIQYF
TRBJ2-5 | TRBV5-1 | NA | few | TGCGCCAGCAGCCAACGGTCGGGAGAGGAGGCCCAGTACTTC | CASSQRSGEEAQYF
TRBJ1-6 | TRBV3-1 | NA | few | TGTGCCAGCAGCCAAGATGGACGGCAAAATTCACCCCTCCACTTT | CASSQDGRQNSPLHF
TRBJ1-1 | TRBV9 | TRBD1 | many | TGTGCCAGCAGCACTCCCGGACAGGGGGAAGCTTTCTTT | CASSTPGQGEAFF
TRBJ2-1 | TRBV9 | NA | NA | TGTGCCAGCAGCCCCGACTGGGGGTCCGAGCAGTTCTTC | CASSPDWGSEQFF
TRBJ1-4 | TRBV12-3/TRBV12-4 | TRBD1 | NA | TGTGCCAGCAGCCTATTTCCCGGGACAGGGGGAAGAAAACTGTTTTTT | CASSLFPGTGGRKLFF
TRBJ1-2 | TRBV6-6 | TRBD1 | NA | TGTGCCAGCAGCGCAACAGGGGCGGACTATGGCTACACCTTC | CASSATGADYGYTF
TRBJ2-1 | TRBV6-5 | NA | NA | TGTGCCAGCTCCTTCGGCCTATCCGCTGAGCAGTTCTTC | CASSFGLSAEQFF
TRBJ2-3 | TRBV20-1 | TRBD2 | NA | TGCAGTGCTAAAGGGACTAGCGGGGGGGATACGCAGTATTTT | CSAKGTSGGDTQYF
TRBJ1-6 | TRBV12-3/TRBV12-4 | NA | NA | TGTGCCAGCACCGTCTCCGGGGGGAACTCACCCCTCCACTTT | CASTVSGGNSPLHF
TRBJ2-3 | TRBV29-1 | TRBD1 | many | TGCAGCGTCGGGGACAGGGTTTCGTCCCTTACAGATACGCAGTATTTT | CSVGDRVSSLTDTQYF